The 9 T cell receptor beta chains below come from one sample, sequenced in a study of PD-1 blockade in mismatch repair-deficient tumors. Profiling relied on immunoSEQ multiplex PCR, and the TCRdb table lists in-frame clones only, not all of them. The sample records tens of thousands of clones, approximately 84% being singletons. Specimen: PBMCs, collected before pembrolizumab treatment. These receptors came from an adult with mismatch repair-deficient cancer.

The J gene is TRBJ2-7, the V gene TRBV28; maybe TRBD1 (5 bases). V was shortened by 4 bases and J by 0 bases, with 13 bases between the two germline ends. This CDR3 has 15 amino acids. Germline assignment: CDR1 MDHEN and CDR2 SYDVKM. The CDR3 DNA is TGTGCCAGCAGTTATATAATAGGGGCCTCCTACGAGCAGTACTTC. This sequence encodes CASSYIIGASYEQYF.

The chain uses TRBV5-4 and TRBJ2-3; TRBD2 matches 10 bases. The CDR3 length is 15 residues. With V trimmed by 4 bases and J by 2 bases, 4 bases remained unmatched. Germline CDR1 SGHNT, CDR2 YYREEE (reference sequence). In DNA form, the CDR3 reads TGTGCCAGCAGCGGCGGGACTAGCGACACAGATACGCAGTATTTT. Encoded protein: CASSGGTSDTDTQYF.

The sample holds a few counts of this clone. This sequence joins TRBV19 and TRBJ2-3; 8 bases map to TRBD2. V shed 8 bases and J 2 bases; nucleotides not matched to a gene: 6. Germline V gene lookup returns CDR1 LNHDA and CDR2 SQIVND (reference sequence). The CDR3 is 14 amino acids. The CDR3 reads CASRAGDLTDTQYF. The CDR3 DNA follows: TGTGCCAGTCGAGCGGGAGACCTCACAGATACGCAGTATTTT.

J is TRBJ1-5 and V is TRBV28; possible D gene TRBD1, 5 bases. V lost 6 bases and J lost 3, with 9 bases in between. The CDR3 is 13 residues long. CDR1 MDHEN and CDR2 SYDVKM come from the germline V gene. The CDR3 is CASRSRANQPQHF. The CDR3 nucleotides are TGTGCCAGCAGGTCCAGGGCCAATCAGCCCCAGCATTTT.

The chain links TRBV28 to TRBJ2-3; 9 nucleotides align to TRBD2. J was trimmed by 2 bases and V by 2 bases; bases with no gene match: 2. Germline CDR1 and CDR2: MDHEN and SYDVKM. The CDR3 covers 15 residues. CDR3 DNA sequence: TGTGCCAGCAGTTTACTAGCGGGAAACACAGATACGCAGTATTTT. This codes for CASSLLAGNTDTQYF.

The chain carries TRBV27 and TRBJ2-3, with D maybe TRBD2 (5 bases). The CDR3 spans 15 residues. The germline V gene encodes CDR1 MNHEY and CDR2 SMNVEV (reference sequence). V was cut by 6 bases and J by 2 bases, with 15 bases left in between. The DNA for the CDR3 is TGTGCCAGCAGACATGGAGGTTTCATCACAGATACGCAGTATTTT. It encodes CASRHGGFITDTQYF.

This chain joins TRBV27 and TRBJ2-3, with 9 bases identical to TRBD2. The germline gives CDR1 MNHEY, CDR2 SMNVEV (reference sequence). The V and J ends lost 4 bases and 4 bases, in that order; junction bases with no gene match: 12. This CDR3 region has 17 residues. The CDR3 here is CASSSSQGREGADTQYF. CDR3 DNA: TGTGCCAGCAGTTCCTCTCAGGGGCGGGAGGGTGCAGATACGCAGTATTTT.

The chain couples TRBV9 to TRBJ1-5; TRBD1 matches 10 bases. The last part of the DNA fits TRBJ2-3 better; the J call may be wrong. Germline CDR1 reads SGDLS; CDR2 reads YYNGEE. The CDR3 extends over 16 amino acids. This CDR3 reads CASSAGQGRSNQPQYF. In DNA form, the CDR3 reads TGTGCCAGCAGCGCGGGACAGGGGCGAAGTAATCAGCCCCAGTATTTT.

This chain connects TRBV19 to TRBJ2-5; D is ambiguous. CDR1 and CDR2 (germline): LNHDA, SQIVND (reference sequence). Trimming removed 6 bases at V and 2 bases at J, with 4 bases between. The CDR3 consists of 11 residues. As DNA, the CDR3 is TGTGCCAGTAGACTGCAAGAGACCCAGTACTTC. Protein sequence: CASRLQETQYF.